This is a list of T cell receptor beta chains from one sample in a study of blood T cell repertoires in COVID-19. Here immunoSEQ multiplex PCR was the method, and the copy in TCRdb shows in-frame clones only, minus some. The sample yields some 430,000 clones, less than 95% seen once. What was sequenced was PBMCs or T cells enriched from blood (not recorded which). All receptors come from a man aged 18 to 29 who had recovered from COVID-19. Each CDR3 is given with its conserved first and last residue. D genes are given only for firm matches. The size entry is marked missing in some rows and otherwise reads once, few, many or a size class.

j_gene | len | v_gene | d_gene | abundance | CDR3nt | CDR3aa
TRBJ2-7 | 19 | TRBV12-2 | . | . | TGTGCAAGTCGCTTAGTCGGGACTAGCGGGACATCGGTTTTTTACGAGCAGTACTTC | CASRLVGTSGTSVFYEQYF
TRBJ1-6 | 14 | TRBV3-1/TRBV3-2 | . | . | TGTGCCAGCAGCCCCGTCAATGAGATCTCACCCCTCCACTTT | CASSPVNEISPLHF
TRBJ1-6 | 14 | TRBV5-1 | . | . | TGCGCCAGCAGCCCGCGGGGCGGAAATTCACCCCTCCACTTT | CASSPRGGNSPLHF
TRBJ2-3 | 18 | TRBV24-1 | TRBD2 | . | TGTGCCACCAGTGATTTCCCCGGACTAGCGGGCAGCACAGATACGCAGTATTTT | CATSDFPGLAGSTDTQYF
TRBJ1-1 | 13 | TRBV11-3 | TRBD1 | . | TGTGCCAGCAGCGCCCGACAGGGGGCTGAAGCTTTCTTT | CASSARQGAEAFF
TRBJ1-3 | 14 | TRBV7-8 | . | . | TGTGCCAGCAGCCACGCGTCTGCTGGAAACACCATATATTTT | CASSHASAGNTIYF
TRBJ1-1 | 15 | TRBV7-6 | . | . | TGTGCCAGCAGCTCCCATCCGGACATGAACACTGAAGCTTTCTTT | CASSSHPDMNTEAFF
TRBJ1-5 | 15 | TRBV7-2 | TRBD1 | once | TGTGCCAGCAGCTTGGACAGGGCCCACAATCAGCCCCAGCATTTT | CASSLDRAHNQPQHF
TRBJ2-3 | 15 | TRBV5-1 | TRBD2 | once | TGCGCCAGCAGCCCGGGACTAGCGGGAGGAGATACGCAGTATTTT | CASSPGLAGGDTQYF
TRBJ1-6 | 13 | TRBV6-5 | . | . | TGTGCCAGTACGGGACACACTAATTCACCCCTCCACTTT | CASTGHTNSPLHF
TRBJ2-7 | 17 | TRBV19 | . | . | TGTGCCAGTAGTATCGTCTATGCCGGGACTTCAACCTACGAGCAGTACTTC | CASSIVYAGTSTYEQYF
TRBJ1-1 | 11 | TRBV12-3/TRBV12-4 | . | . | TGTGCCAGCAGTTCTTACAGTGAAGCTTTCTTT | CASSSYSEAFF
TRBJ1-3 | 17 | TRBV2 | TRBD1 | . | TGTGCCAGCAGCTACTTCGGGACAGGGACCTCTGGAAACACCATATATTTT | CASSYFGTGTSGNTIYF
TRBJ1-6 | 15 | TRBV13 | TRBD1 | . | TGTGCCAGCAGCGCCGACAGGGGGCTAGGCTCACCCCTCCACTTT | CASSADRGLGSPLHF
TRBJ2-2 | 12 | TRBV19 | . | . | TGTGCCAGTAGAGCTGAGACCGGGGAGCTGTTTTTT | CASRAETGELFF
TRBJ1-6 | 14 | TRBV5-1 | . | . | TGCGCCAGCAGCTTTTCAGGCGGGAATTCACCCCTCCACTTT | CASSFSGGNSPLHF
TRBJ1-2 | 13 | TRBV25-1 | . | once | TGTGCCAGCAGTGATACCAGAATATCCGGCTACACCTTC | CASSDTRISGYTF